The text below deals with one T cell receptor beta chain. CDR1 and CDR2 from the germline V gene are MNHEY and SVGAGI. Trimming stripped 5 bases from V and 4 bases from J, with 14 bases between. The CDR3 is 14 amino acids. The data originate from a study of blood T cell repertoires in COVID-19. Study in general: The origin of the acute and convalescent COVID-19 samples was the United States, Italy and Spain. T cells, B-cell-depleted T cells, or PBMCs supplied cDNA or gDNA.

Original processing notes: Counts of nucleated cells, estimated from reference gene primer amplification, were obtained. The data were produced by immunoSEQ multiplex PCR, yet TCRdb's version contains in-frame clones alone and is incomplete. That table gives V, J and clone size, and the DNA gave D and trimming. The repertoire holds approximately 190,000 clones, with roughly 80% as singletons. J is TRBJ1-2 and V is TRBV6-5, with D tentatively TRBD1 (6 bases). The origin of this receptor is a man aged 25-45 years with active or convalescent COVID-19. What was sequenced was peripheral blood. The DNA for the CDR3 is TGTGCCAGCAGTCGCGGACAGATAAGCTATGGCTACACCTTC. Its protein product is CASSRGQISYGYTF.